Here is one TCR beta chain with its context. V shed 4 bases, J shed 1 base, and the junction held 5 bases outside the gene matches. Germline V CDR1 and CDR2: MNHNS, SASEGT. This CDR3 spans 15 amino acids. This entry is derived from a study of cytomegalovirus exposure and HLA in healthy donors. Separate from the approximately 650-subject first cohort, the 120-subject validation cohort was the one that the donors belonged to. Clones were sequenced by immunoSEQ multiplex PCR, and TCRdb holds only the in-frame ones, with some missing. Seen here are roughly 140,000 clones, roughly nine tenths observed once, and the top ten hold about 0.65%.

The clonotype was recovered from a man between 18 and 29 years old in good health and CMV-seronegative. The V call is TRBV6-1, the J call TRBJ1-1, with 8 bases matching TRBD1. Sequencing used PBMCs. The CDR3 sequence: CASSVATGGNTEAFF. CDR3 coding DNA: TGTGCCAGCAGTGTCGCAACAGGGGGGAACACTGAAGCTTTCTTT.